This T cell receptor beta chain was profiled in a study of T cell changes during pregnancy in multiple sclerosis. This CDR3 has 15 amino acids. Germline CDR1 is ENHRY and CDR2 is SYGVKD. V lost 3 bases and J lost 4, with 10 bases in between. The method was immunoSEQ multiplex PCR; TCRdb's version includes in-frame clones alone and lacks a portion of them. The sample has fewer than 55,000 clones, about 91% seen once; the top ten hold 0.75% to 1%. In its sample, this clone was seen once. The rearrangement links TRBV10-3 to TRBJ1-6; D possibly corresponds to TRBD1 (6 bases). The clonotype comes from a female donor with multiple sclerosis, enrolled in a pregnancy study. The sequencing here drew on peripheral blood, taken after pregnancy. The CDR3 reads CAISDPGQYNSPLHF. CDR3 nucleotides: TGTGCCATCAGTGATCCGGGACAATATAATTCACCCCTCCACTTT.